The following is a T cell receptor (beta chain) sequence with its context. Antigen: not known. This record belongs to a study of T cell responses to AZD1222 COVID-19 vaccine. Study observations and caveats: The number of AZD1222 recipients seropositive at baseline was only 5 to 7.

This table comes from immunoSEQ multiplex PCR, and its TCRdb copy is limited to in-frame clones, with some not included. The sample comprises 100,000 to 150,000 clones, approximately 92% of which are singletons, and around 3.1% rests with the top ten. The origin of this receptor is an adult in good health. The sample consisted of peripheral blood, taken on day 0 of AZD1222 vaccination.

CDR3 nucleotides: TGTGCCAGCAGTTACTACCGGGAAGATACGCAGTATTTT. It translates to CASSYYREDTQYF. This sequence joins TRBV6-2 or TRBV6-3 and TRBJ2-3; TRBD2 might be the D (5 bases). The CDR3 loop spans 13 amino acids. V was trimmed by 1 base and J by 5 bases, leaving 7 bases between them. Per the germline V gene, CDR1 is MNHEY and CDR2 is SVGEGT.